These 25 T cell receptor beta chains share one sample of origin, sequenced in a study of blood T cells in healthy people across ages (dated by TCRdb to between 2015 and 2017). Libraries were prepared through 5' RACE. Sequencing was carried out with an Illumina HiSeq 2500. A second about 6 to 11 cycle PCR used a sample-barcoded 5' primer and a J-beta primer mix. TCRdb took the public reads, trimmed them with fastp at Q25, ran MiXCR for clone calling and kept in-frame beta chains. Every entry covers one CDR3 protein and lists the most common genes and DNA from its rows. This sample gives around 700,000 distinct CDR3 sequences in total; roughly 25% of them show up just once. The top ten hold just under 9.5% of the sample. Separately, the same data were catalogued under a study of T cells of mothers and their children.

Sequencing used blood. These receptors originate from a boy under 18 in good health.

Comment on this clonotype: An end of the junction does not agree with germline; a read error may underlie this. The gene calls are TRBV15 and TRBJ2-7; a possible D gene is TRBD1 (5 bases). CDR3 length equals 14 residues. The germline CDR1 and CDR2 sequences are LNHNV and YYDKDF (reference sequence). The CDR3 protein is CATSPLRGSCEQYF. The CDR3, as DNA: TGTGCCACCAGCCCTCTTAGGGGCTCCTGCGAGCAGTACTTC.

This clonotype was detected many times. This chain joins TRBV6-1 and TRBJ2-1; TRBD1 agrees at 12 bases. The CDR3 consists of 14 residues. V trimming: 11 bases; J trimming: 9 bases; junction bases outside the gene matches: 11. Germline V lookup: CDR1 MNHNS, CDR2 SASEGT. Written as DNA, the CDR3 is TGTGCCGTCCCCGGGACAGGGGGCGCGGGTGAGCAGTTCTTC. It encodes CAVPGTGGAGEQFF.

The chain couples TRBV7-3 to TRBJ2-5; no clear D. The length of the CDR3 is 14 residues. V lost 6 bases, J lost 2 bases, and 13 bases lay in between. Germline CDR1 reads SGHTA; CDR2 reads FQGTGA. The CDR3 here is CASRMGISQETQYF. The CDR3 coding sequence is TGTGCCAGCAGGATGGGGATATCTCAAGAGACCCAGTACTTC.

CDR3 nucleotide sequence: TGTGCCAGCTCACCGGCACTAGCGGAGACTTACAATGAGCAGTTCTTC. It encodes CASSPALAETYNEQFF. J is TRBJ2-1 and V is TRBV18; 8 bases align to TRBD2. V lost 3 bases, J lost 4 bases, and 8 bases stayed unmatched. This CDR3 has 16 amino acids. CDR1 is KGHSH, CDR2 LQKENI, per germline.

The chain is built from TRBV20-1 and TRBJ2-3; D gene ambiguous. The germline V gene has CDR1 DFQATT and CDR2 SNEGSKA (reference sequence). The CDR3 extends over 13 amino acids. Trimming shortened V by 3 bases and J by 2 bases, and 9 bases separated the two germline ends. The chain's CDR3 is CSARLQATDTQYF. The CDR3 bases are TGCAGTGCTAGGTTGCAGGCCACAGATACGCAGTATTTT.

V usage is TRBV7-3 and J usage is TRBJ2-4; 8 bases align to TRBD1. V dropped 5 bases and J dropped 9; count of bases not matched to a gene: 6. CDR3 length: 13 residues. Germline CDR1 SGHTA, CDR2 FQGTGA. The CDR3 protein is CASSQVQGGIQYF. The CDR3 coding sequence is TGTGCCAGCAGCCAAGTACAGGGGGGCATTCAGTACTTC.

The chain is built from TRBV28 and TRBJ2-7, with TRBD2 as a possible D gene (5 bases). The V end was cut by 6 bases, the J end by 5 bases, with 8 bases between. This CDR3 spans 11 amino acids. CDR1 and CDR2 from the germline V gene are MDHEN and SYDVKM. DNA of the CDR3: TGTGCCAGCAGCCGGGATAACGAGCAGTACTTC. As protein: CASSRDNEQYF. Combining the CDR3 with reference TRBV28 and TRBJ2-7 gives the whole variable domain DVKVTQSSRYLVKRTGEKVFLECVQDMDHENMFWYRQDPGLGLRLIYFSYDVKMKEKGDIPEGYSVSREKKERFSLILESASTNQTSMYLCASSRDNEQYFGPGTRLTVT.

The chain recombines TRBV14 with TRBJ2-5, with D unresolved. The V end lost 3 bases, the J end lost 0 bases, and 5 bases lay between the germline ends. The CDR3 runs to 13 residues. From germline, CDR1 is SGHDN and CDR2 FVKESK. The CDR3: CASSQRNQETQYF. CDR3 in DNA: TGTGCCAGCAGCCAGAGGAACCAAGAGACCCAGTACTTC.

Notes on this clonotype: Germline and junction disagree at one end, which may indicate a read error. The chain links TRBV12-3 or TRBV12-4 to TRBJ2-3; 7 bases fit TRBD1. This CDR3 has 15 residues. The CDR3 DNA is TGTGCCAGCACTGATGTTAAGGTGGGGACAGATGCGCAGTATTTT. As protein: CASTDVKVGTDAQYF.

A few counts support this clonotype. CDR3 in amino acids: CASSPTNEQFF. In nucleotides, the CDR3 is TGTGCCAGCAGTCCCACGAATGAGCAGTTCTTC. The gene calls are TRBV12-3 or TRBV12-4 and TRBJ2-1; D unclear. Trimming stripped 5 bases from V and 7 bases from J, with 6 bases between. The CDR3 has 11 amino acids.

The chain combines TRBV20-1 with TRBJ2-7; D is unclear. The germline gives CDR1 DFQATT, CDR2 SNEGSKA (reference sequence). The CDR3 has 13 residues. Trimming removed 6 bases at V and 3 bases at J, with 15 bases between. This CDR3 reads CSAGRDERYEQYF. The CDR3 nucleotides read TGCAGTGCGGGAAGAGACGAACGCTACGAGCAGTACTTC.

This chain's CDR3 is CASSWKADSYEQYF. The CDR3 region has the DNA TGCGCCAGCAGCTGGAAAGCGGACAGCTACGAGCAGTACTTC. The chain is built from TRBV5-1 and TRBJ2-5; the D gene is possibly TRBD1 (6 bases). The DNA matches TRBJ2-7 better at its end, which makes the J call doubtful. The germline CDR1 and CDR2 sequences are SGHRS and YFSETQ. The CDR3 length is 14 residues.

This clonotype was seen more than once but under ten times. CDR3 sequence reads: CASSLEVTSGYEQYF. The CDR3 region has the DNA TGTGCCAGCAGCTTAGAGGTGACTAGCGGATACGAGCAGTACTTC. The chain carries TRBV13 and TRBJ2-7; 9 bases are a match to TRBD2. This CDR3 is 15 amino acids long. The V segment lost 1 base and the J segment 4 bases; nucleotides outside the gene matches: 5. Germline V gene data show CDR1 as PRHDT and CDR2 as FYEKMQ (reference sequence).

This clonotype has more than one count but fewer than ten. The chain combines TRBV12-5 with TRBJ2-1; D ambiguous. The CDR3 covers 15 residues. The germline CDR1 and CDR2 sequences are LGHNT and FRNRAP. The V end was cut by 7 bases, the J end by 1 base, with 14 bases between. CDR3 residues: CASAFRVGSYNEQFF. In DNA, the CDR3 is TGTGCTAGTGCCTTTAGGGTAGGGTCCTACAATGAGCAGTTCTTC.

J is TRBJ2-5 and V is TRBV28; 8 positions agree with TRBD2. Judging by the DNA end, TRBJ2-1 fits better; the J call may be wrong. The CDR3 contains 16 residues. CDR1 is MDHEN, CDR2 SYDVKM, per germline. The CDR3 loop is CASTTLHSGTVNEQFF. The DNA for the CDR3 is TGTGCCAGCACCACACTCCATAGCGGGACCGTCAATGAGCAGTTCTTC.

This clonotype turned up a few times. The chain is built from TRBV20-1 and TRBJ1-2, with TRBD1 matching 8 bases. Unmatched junction bases numbered 8, after V lost 0 bases and J lost 8 bases. Germline CDR1 and CDR2: DFQATT and SNEGSKA (reference sequence). The CDR3 has 14 residues. CDR3 in amino acids: CSARDVRGTGGYTF. DNA of the CDR3: TGCAGTGCTAGAGATGTTAGGGGGACAGGCGGCTACACCTTC.

V and J are TRBV11-1 and TRBJ2-1; D is undetermined. The CDR3 is 13 amino acids. Trimming removed 3 bases from V and 6 bases from J, with 9 bases in between. CDR1 is SGHAT and CDR2 is FQDESV in the germline V gene (reference sequence). The CDR3 nucleotides read TGTGCCAGCAGCTTCCTAGGTCGCAATGAGCAGTTCTTC. Translating it yields CASSFLGRNEQFF.

In its sample, this clonotype was seen a few times. The CDR3 bases are TGTGCCAGCAGCACCCTCGGTGGCAATCAGCCCCAGCATTTT. Protein product: CASSTLGGNQPQHF. The V call is TRBV7-2, the J call TRBJ1-5; no reliable D call. There are 14 residues in the CDR3. Germline lookup yields CDR1 SGHTA and CDR2 FQGNSA. The ends were cut back, 5 bases at V and 2 bases at J, with 10 bases in the middle.

This clonotype was observed a handful of times. The J gene is TRBJ2-5, the V gene TRBV12-3 or TRBV12-4; perhaps TRBD2 as D (5 bases). CDR3 length: 13 residues. Trimming cost V 6 bases and J 3 bases, with 11 bases left between them. DNA for the CDR3: TGTGCCAGCAGATCTGAGGGCAAAGAGACCCAGTACTTC. Residues: CASRSEGKETQYF.

In its sample, this clonotype was seen a few times. The J gene is TRBJ1-4, the V gene TRBV29-1, with TRBD1 identical over 8 bases. Germline V gene sequence: CDR1 SQVTM, CDR2 ANQGSEA. Trimming took 6 bases from V and 7 from J; bases not matched to a gene: 7. The CDR3 totals 13 residues. The CDR3: CSVASGGGEKLFF. The CDR3 nucleotides read TGCAGCGTCGCTTCAGGGGGCGGTGAAAAACTGTTTTTT.

The V gene is TRBV7-3, the J gene TRBJ2-3; D is undetermined. CDR3 length: 15 amino acids. Per germline, CDR1 SGHTA and CDR2 FQGTGA. V was pared by 3 bases and J by 2 bases, with 12 bases between. The CDR3 DNA reads TGTGCCAGCAGCTTCGGTGGGTTGGTCACAGATACGCAGTATTTT. Amino acids: CASSFGGLVTDTQYF.

This clonotype has more than one count but fewer than ten. The chain uses TRBV24-1 and TRBJ2-2; possible D gene TRBD2, 6 bases. V dropped 5 bases and J dropped 2 bases, with 20 bases sitting between them. The CDR3 extends over 18 amino acids. The germline gives CDR1 KGHDR, CDR2 SFDVKD. CDR3 loop: CATSVPDGAGSNTGELFF. CDR3 nucleotide sequence: TGTGCCACCAGTGTCCCCGACGGGGCGGGGTCAAACACCGGGGAGCTGTTTTTT.

The chain couples TRBV27 to TRBJ2-1, with TRBD2 matching 9 bases. In germline, CDR1 is MNHEY, CDR2 SMNVEV (reference sequence). J was trimmed by 7 bases and V by 0 bases; bases with no gene match: 10. This CDR3 has 17 amino acids. The CDR3 DNA sequence: TGTGCCAGCAGTTTATCGTGGGAACTAGCGGGCCGGAATGAGCAGTTCTTC. It is translated as CASSLSWELAGRNEQFF.

V gene TRBV3-1 combines with J gene TRBJ2-1; 12 bases map to TRBD2. The ends lost 4 bases at V and 9 bases at J; junction bases unmatched: 7. This CDR3 is built from 15 residues. The germline V gene has CDR1 LGHDT and CDR2 YNNKEL (reference sequence). The CDR3 nucleotides read TGTGCCAGCAGCCGAAGACTAGCGGGGGTTGTTGAGCAGTTCTTC. Residues: CASSRRLAGVVEQFF.

The chain joins TRBV7-2 to TRBJ2-5; 8 nucleotides align to TRBD2. The J call may be faulty, since TRBJ2-1 better matches the DNA end. The CDR3 contains 15 residues. The germline V gene encodes CDR1 SGHTA and CDR2 FQGNSA. CDR3 residues: CASSRIAGTMPEQFF. As DNA, the CDR3 is TGTGCCAGCAGCCGTATAGCGGGAACGATGCCTGAGCAGTTCTTC.